This T cell receptor (beta chain) was documented in a study of neoadjuvant anti-PD-1 for oral cavity cancer. These newly diagnosed stage II-IVA oral cavity squamous cell carcinoma patients had no prior systemic or radiation treatment. Patients had HPV-negative, locally advanced oral cavity squamous cell carcinoma. This clone was observed once. The antigen remains unidentified. The CDR3 loop spans 19 amino acids. The junction had 19 bases not matched to a gene; V was cut back by 6 bases and J by 1 base. Germline V gene data show CDR1 as SEHNR and CDR2 as FQNEAQ (reference sequence). Study-level points and caveats: With a few patients per group, TCR findings need larger cohorts.

Repertoires were generated with immunoSEQ multiplex PCR, while TCRdb's copy carries only in-frame clones and drops some. The sample lists approximately 15,000 clones; around 72% were seen once. This chain joins TRBV7-9 and TRBJ1-1; the match to TRBD1 covers 8 bases. The receptor's source is a person between 40 and 85 years old with oral cavity squamous cell carcinoma. Source: PBMCs, taken before nivolumab (anti-PD-1) treatment. As DNA, the CDR3 is TGTGCCAGCAGGCCAACCATCAGGGGGCTCGCCGCCGCGAACACTGAAGCTTTCTTT. This codes for CASRPTIRGLAAANTEAFF.